The 22 T cell receptor beta chains in this list originate from one sample, sequenced in a study of shared clonotypes between healthy human individuals. Naive CD8 cells lacked CD45RO, underwent positive selection for CCR7 and left out terminally differentiated effector memory CD45RA+ cells. Measured with immunoSEQ multiplex PCR; TCRdb has only the in-frame clones, and not every one. The data show around 2.1 million clones, 90% to 95% seen once. Sequenced material: naive CD8+ T cells from PBMCs. Receptors originate from a man between 18 and 29 years old in good health. Some clones in this sample may be carry-over from other donors' samples.

CDR3 sequence (DNA): TGTGCCAGCAGCCCCGGGACAGGAAATGAAAAACTGTTTTTT. Translated: CASSPGTGNEKLFF. The chain is built from TRBV11-2 and TRBJ1-4, with 8 bases aligning to TRBD1. This CDR3 region has 14 residues. The V gene end was trimmed by 5 bases and the J gene end by 5 bases; junction bases not matched to a gene: 4. CDR1 and CDR2 from the germline V gene are SGHAT and FQNNGV.

About this clone itself: This same CDR3 is encoded by further DNA sequences in the sample. The chain is built from TRBV6-1 and TRBJ1-3; no clear D gene. CDR3 length: 15 amino acids. Per germline, CDR1 MNHNS and CDR2 SASEGT. V was shortened by 3 bases and J by 0 bases, with 9 bases between the two germline ends. The CDR3 DNA reads TGTGCCAGCAGTGAGGGCACCCTCTCTGGAAACACCATATATTTT. Its protein is CASSEGTLSGNTIYF.

V gene TRBV4-1 combines with J gene TRBJ2-2; D is perhaps TRBD1 (5 bases). Trimming pared 6 bases from V and 0 bases from J, leaving 11 bases between. The CDR3 runs 15 residues. Germline values: CDR1 MGHRA, CDR2 YSYEKL. DNA for the CDR3: TGCGCCAGCAGTCCCAGGGTCCCGAACACCGGGGAGCTGTTTTTT. Its translation is CASSPRVPNTGELFF.

This chain links TRBV15 with TRBJ2-7; 7 bases agree with TRBD1. V lost 1 base to trimming and J lost 0 bases; unmatched junction nucleotides: 9. CDR3 length: 17 amino acids. In germline, CDR1 is LNHNV, CDR2 YYDKDF (reference sequence). The CDR3 region is CATSRGNRGSSSYEQYF. CDR3 bases: TGTGCCACCAGCAGAGGTAACAGGGGTTCCAGCTCCTACGAGCAGTACTTC.

This chain joins TRBV29-1 and TRBJ2-1, with TRBD2 identical over 13 bases. The germline V gene encodes CDR1 SQVTM and CDR2 ANQGSEA. The CDR3 spans 15 residues. Trimming removed 0 bases from V and 4 bases from J; junction bases left unmatched: 0. In DNA form, the CDR3 reads TGCAGCGTTGAAGAGACTAGCGGGAGGTACAATGAGCAGTTCTTC. Protein product: CSVEETSGRYNEQFF.

This chain uses TRBV19 with TRBJ1-5; D remains ambiguous. The V gene lost 6 bases and the J gene lost 0 bases, with 12 bases spanning the gap. This CDR3 contains 15 residues. CDR1 is LNHDA, CDR2 SQIVND, per germline (reference sequence). CDR3 bases: TGTGCCAGTAGACTAAGGTTAAATAGCAATCAGCCCCAGCATTTT. Amino acids: CASRLRLNSNQPQHF.

V is TRBV4-1 and J is TRBJ2-7; perhaps D is TRBD1 or TRBD2 (5 bases each). CDR3 size: 16 residues. Trimming took 4 bases from V and 3 from J, leaving 19 bases between them. CDR1 MGHRA and CDR2 YSYEKL come from the germline V gene. The CDR3 DNA is TGCGCCAGCAGCCCGTTTAGTTCAGGGACCGACTACGAGCAGTACTTC. Encoded protein: CASSPFSSGTDYEQYF.

The chain uses TRBV13 and TRBJ1-2; 7 positions agree with TRBD1. Looked up from germline, CDR1 is PRHDT and CDR2 is FYEKMQ (reference sequence). Germline trimming cut 5 bases from V and 4 bases from J; bases unmatched to any gene: 4. The CDR3 totals 13 residues. The CDR3 spells CASSGQDLYGYTF. The CDR3 coding sequence is TGTGCCAGCAGCGGACAGGACCTCTATGGCTACACCTTC.

To note about this clone: The sample holds other DNA sequences that translate to the same CDR3. The V gene is TRBV27, the J gene TRBJ2-1; D gene ambiguous. This CDR3 is 11 amino acids long. Trimming removed 6 bases at V and 10 bases at J, with 10 bases between. In germline, CDR1 is MNHEY, CDR2 SMNVEV (reference sequence). The DNA of the CDR3 is TGTGCCAGCAGCCCCGGTACGGAGCAGTTCTTC. This encodes CASSPGTEQFF.

The chain joins TRBV7-7 to TRBJ2-1; TRBD2 agrees at 13 bases. Per germline, CDR1 SSHAT and CDR2 FNYEAQ (reference sequence). The CDR3 contains 17 residues. The J segment lost 2 bases and the V segment lost 5 bases, leaving 6 bases of the junction unmatched. Written as DNA, the CDR3 is TGTGCCAGCAGCGCAGGACTAGCGGGAGTACCCTACAATGAGCAGTTCTTC. Its translation: CASSAGLAGVPYNEQFF. The full variable domain, with the rest looked up from reference TRBV7-7 and TRBJ2-1, is GAGVSQSPRYKVTKRGQDVTLRCDPISSHATLYWYQQALGQGPEFLTYFNYEAQPDKSGLPSDRFSAERPEGSISTLTIQRTEQRDSAMYRCASSAGLAGVPYNEQFFGPGTRLTVL.

This chain connects TRBV5-8 to TRBJ1-5; D remains unclear. The V end was cut by 0 bases, the J end by 4 bases, with 5 bases between. The CDR3 is 13 amino acids. Germline V CDR1 and CDR2: SGHTS, YDEGEE. For the CDR3, the DNA is TGTGCCAGCAGCTTGGCCGTAAATCAGCCCCAGCATTTT. Its protein is CASSLAVNQPQHF.

V usage is TRBV7-9 and J usage is TRBJ1-4; unclear D gene. Between the trimmed V and J ends, which lost 1 base and 3 bases, there was a span of 12 bases. Looked up from germline, CDR1 is SEHNR and CDR2 is FQNEAQ (reference sequence). The CDR3 contains 16 residues. The CDR3 DNA is TGTGCCAGCAGCTTAGGAGTGGGATTACCTAATGAAAAACTGTTTTTT. Translation gives CASSLGVGLPNEKLFF. Drawing the rest from reference TRBV7-9 and TRBJ1-4, the complete variable domain is DTGVSQNPRHKITKRGQNVTFRCDPISEHNRLYWYRQTLGQGPEFLTYFQNEAQLEKSRLLSDRFSAERPKGSFSTLEIQRTEQGDSAMYLCASSLGVGLPNEKLFFGSGTQLSVL.

The DNA of the CDR3 is TGTGCCAGCAGCCTAGAATCAATAAACACCATATATTTT. It translates to CASSLESINTIYF. The chain employs TRBV7-8 and TRBJ1-3, with unresolved D. V lost 5 bases, J lost 6 bases, and 11 bases lay in between. This CDR3 comprises 13 residues. Looked up from germline, CDR1 is SGHVS and CDR2 is FQNEAQ.

The chain carries TRBV5-4 and TRBJ2-7; no clear D gene. CDR3 length: 12 amino acids. Germline V lookup: CDR1 SGHNT, CDR2 YYREEE (reference sequence). V dropped 5 bases and J dropped 6 bases, with 12 bases sitting between them. CDR3: CASSPMSGEQYF. The DNA for the CDR3 is TGTGCCAGCAGTCCTATGTCGGGCGAGCAGTACTTC.

The CDR3 DNA reads TGTGCCAGCAGTGAAGCGGGCAGGGTTCAGAATCAGCCCCAGCATTTT. Translating it yields CASSEAGRVQNQPQHF. The chain recombines TRBV6-1 with TRBJ1-5; the D gene is possibly TRBD1 (5 bases). The ends were cut back, 0 bases at V and 4 bases at J, with 13 bases in the middle. The CDR3 has 16 residues. Germline V lookup: CDR1 MNHNS, CDR2 SASEGT.

The chain recombines TRBV5-1 with TRBJ1-1, with D uncertain. The germline V and J ends were trimmed by 1 base and 4 bases, with 17 bases remaining between them. Germline CDR1 SGHRS, CDR2 YFSETQ. This CDR3 has 16 residues. CDR3 DNA: TGCGCCAGCAGCTTGACGTCCGGGGTCCGACGCACTGAAGCTTTCTTT. Its translation: CASSLTSGVRRTEAFF.

As to this clone: Distinct nucleotide sequences in the sample also encode this CDR3. The V call is TRBV28, the J call TRBJ2-7, with D possibly called TRBD1 or TRBD2 (5 bases each). The CDR3 totals 15 residues. Trimming left V 3 bases short and J 3 bases short, with 15 bases between. The germline V gene encodes CDR1 MDHEN and CDR2 SYDVKM. The CDR3 region is CASSFPRDRGYEQYF. DNA for the CDR3: TGTGCCAGCAGTTTCCCCAGGGATCGGGGCTACGAGCAGTACTTC.

This chain joins TRBV15 and TRBJ1-3; 7 bases are a match to TRBD1. Per the germline V gene, CDR1 is LNHNV and CDR2 is YYDKDF (reference sequence). The CDR3 spans 14 residues. V was clipped by 7 bases and J by 2 bases; unmatched bases: 5. CDR3 DNA: TGTGCCACCATCGAAGACAGGGCTGGAAACACCATATATTTT. This sequence encodes CATIEDRAGNTIYF. Variable domain in full (rest from reference TRBV15 and TRBJ1-3): DAMVIQNPRYQVTQFGKPVTLSCSQTLNHNVMYWYQQKSSQAPKLLFHYYDKDFNNEADTPDNFQSRRPNTSFCFLDIRSPGLGDTAMYLCATIEDRAGNTIYFGEGSWLTVV.

V usage is TRBV28 and J usage is TRBJ1-5, with D maybe TRBD1 (5 bases). Deletions cut 6 bases from V and 8 bases from J, with 17 bases between. CDR1 is MDHEN and CDR2 is SYDVKM in the germline V gene. The CDR3 length is 14 residues. CDR3 region: CASSELWGYEPQHF. The CDR3 nucleotides read TGTGCCAGCAGCGAACTATGGGGGTATGAGCCCCAGCATTTT.

V is TRBV15 and J is TRBJ1-5; a weak D match, TRBD1 (6 bases). V lost 4 bases to trimming and J lost 4 bases, with 11 bases between them. CDR1 and CDR2 from the germline V gene are LNHNV and YYDKDF (reference sequence). The CDR3 length is 14 residues. The CDR3 protein is CATSTRGANQPQHF. The CDR3 coding sequence is TGTGCCACCAGCACTAGGGGGGCTAATCAGCCCCAGCATTTT.

The chain uses TRBV28 and TRBJ2-5, with D unclear. The germline V and J ends were trimmed by 5 bases and 5 bases, with 12 bases remaining between them. The CDR3 totals 13 residues. The V gene's germline CDR1 is MDHEN and CDR2 SYDVKM. The CDR3 reads CASSLALSETQYF. CDR3 in DNA: TGTGCCAGCAGTCTCGCACTAAGTGAGACCCAGTACTTC.

The V call is TRBV27, the J call TRBJ2-3, with D unresolved. The CDR3 covers 15 residues. Between the trimmed V and J ends, which lost 6 bases and 0 bases, there was a span of 13 bases. Germline V gives CDR1 MNHEY, CDR2 SMNVEV (reference sequence). The CDR3 reads CASSRDGASTDTQYF. In DNA form, the CDR3 reads TGTGCCAGCAGCCGCGACGGCGCTAGCACAGATACGCAGTATTTT.